This entry lists 27 T cell receptor beta chains sequenced from one sample in a study of radiation and T cells in renal cell carcinoma. Assay used: immunoSEQ multiplex PCR; TCRdb lists only in-frame clones, some missing. The sample lists around 160,000 clones, 88% occurring once. Time point in this sample: baseline pretreatment blood. Treatment described: 15 Gy SBRT to primary tumor, nephrectomy 4 weeks later. Sequencing was performed on blood, taken from a patient whose treatment included radiotherapy and nephrectomy. The source is a woman in her 70s with renal cell carcinoma.

This clone appeared a few times. The V and J genes are TRBV19 and TRBJ1-1; TRBD1 is a possible D gene (6 bases). The CDR3 is made up of 13 amino acids. Trimming pared 4 bases from V and 5 bases from J, leaving 11 bases between. Germline V gene data show CDR1 as LNHDA and CDR2 as SQIVND (reference sequence). The CDR3 bases are TGTGCCAGTAGTAGTCCAGGGGAGACTGAAGCTTTCTTT. It specifies CASSSPGETEAFF.

V gene TRBV27 combines with J gene TRBJ1-5, with D possibly being TRBD1 (5 bases). Germline CDR1 reads MNHEY; CDR2 reads SMNVEV (reference sequence). This CDR3 is 13 amino acids long. The germline V and J ends were trimmed by 5 bases and 3 bases, with 8 bases remaining between them. CDR3 coding DNA: TGTGCCAGCAGTGCGGGGGACAATCAGCCCCAGCATTTT. It yields the protein CASSAGDNQPQHF.

CDR3 in amino acids: CASSGGQAGADTQYF. The CDR3 coding sequence is TGTGCCAGCAGCGGTGGCCAAGCGGGGGCCGATACGCAGTATTTT. V gene TRBV9 combines with J gene TRBJ2-3, with 8 bases aligning to TRBD2. J lost 6 bases, V lost 3 bases, and 9 bases had no gene match. The CDR3 is made up of 15 amino acids. Germline V lookup: CDR1 SGDLS, CDR2 YYNGEE.

This clone was seen just once. This chain joins TRBV2 and TRBJ1-2; 11 positions agree with TRBD1. The germline gives CDR1 SNHLY, CDR2 FYNNEI. V was clipped by 7 bases and J by 0 bases; unmatched bases: 19. This CDR3 has 20 residues. CDR3 nucleotide sequence: TGTGCCAGCACCACCGGACAGGGGGCCGGTAGACCCCCTACTAACTATGGCTACACCTTC. This encodes CASTTGQGAGRPPTNYGYTF.

The J gene is TRBJ1-1, the V gene TRBV5-5; maybe TRBD1 (6 bases). Trimming took 4 bases from V and 5 from J, leaving 18 bases between them. CDR1 and CDR2 (germline): SGHKS, YYEKEE (reference sequence). The CDR3 has 15 residues. The DNA of the CDR3 is TGTGCCAGCAGCAGGGAGACAGGTGGGAAGACTGAAGCTTTCTTT. This encodes CASSRETGGKTEAFF.

As for this clone: One end of the junction does not line up with germline, which may come from a read error. The V gene is TRBV11-2, the J gene TRBJ1-2; D is unclear. The CDR3 runs 10 residues. CDR1 is SGHAT, CDR2 FQNNGV, per germline. CDR3 in DNA: TGTGCCAGCGGCCCCCGGGAAGGTAACTTC. Translated, it gives CASGPREGNF.

The V and J genes are TRBV5-6 and TRBJ1-5; 9 nucleotides align to TRBD1. This CDR3 spans 16 amino acids. V shed 2 bases and J 2 bases; nucleotides not matched to a gene: 5. Germline-derived CDR1 and CDR2 are SGHDT and YYEEEE. As DNA, the CDR3 is TGTGCCAGCAGCTTTACAGGGGGCCGGGGCAATCAGCCCCAGCATTTT. Translation: CASSFTGGRGNQPQHF.

This clone was picked up a small number of times. V is TRBV13 and J is TRBJ1-3; 8 bases agree with TRBD1. The CDR3 is made up of 15 amino acids. With V trimmed by 4 bases and J by 1 base, 3 bases remained unmatched. CDR1 is PRHDT, CDR2 FYEKMQ, per germline (reference sequence). The CDR3 is CASSSDRDSGNTIYF. The DNA of the CDR3 is TGTGCCAGCAGCTCGGACAGGGATTCTGGAAACACCATATATTTT.

The genes are TRBV25-1 and TRBJ1-5; the match to TRBD1 covers 7 bases. Germline V lookup: CDR1 MGHDK, CDR2 SYGVNS. This CDR3 is 16 amino acids long. V gave up 1 base and J gave up 6 bases; unmatched junction bases: 9. CDR3 protein: CASSESGRGTGQPQHF. The DNA of the CDR3 is TGTGCCAGCAGTGAATCAGGCAGGGGGACGGGTCAGCCCCAGCATTTT. The full variable domain, rest sourced from reference TRBV25-1 and TRBJ1-5, is EADIYQTPRYLVIGTGKKITLECSQTMGHDKMYWYQQDPGMELHLIHYSYGVNSTEKGDLSSESTVSRIRTEHFPLTLESARPSHTSQYLCASSESGRGTGQPQHFGDGTRLSIL.

The chain couples TRBV7-6 to TRBJ2-1; D remains unclear. The V and J ends lost 0 bases and 4 bases respectively, with 7 bases between them. Germline V lookup: CDR1 SGHVS, CDR2 FNYEAQ. The CDR3 length is 14 residues. In DNA, the CDR3 is TGTGCCAGCAGCTTAGCGATAGGATACAATGAGCAGTTCTTC. Protein product: CASSLAIGYNEQFF.

The rearrangement links TRBV4-2 to TRBJ1-6; tentatively, D is TRBD1 (5 bases). The CDR3 runs to 16 residues. V was shortened by 1 base and J by 7 bases, with 14 bases between the two germline ends. From germline, CDR1 is LGHNA and CDR2 YNFKEQ. Here the CDR3 DNA reads TGTGCCAGCAGCCAAGTCGTTGGGACTGTGAATTCACCCCTCCACTTT. This codes for CASSQVVGTVNSPLHF.

This clone has only one observation. This chain joins TRBV29-1 and TRBJ2-7; 10 nucleotides align to TRBD1. The CDR3 extends over 13 amino acids. Germline lookup yields CDR1 SQVTM and CDR2 ANQGSEA. V was clipped by 6 bases and J by 6 bases; unmatched bases: 8. The CDR3 sequence: CSVGIGTGAEQYF. CDR3 sequence (DNA): TGCAGCGTGGGGATAGGGACAGGGGCCGAGCAGTACTTC.

The table lists this clone with a few counts. This rearrangement joins TRBV19 to TRBJ1-1; tentatively, D is TRBD1 (5 bases). Germline lookup yields CDR1 LNHDA and CDR2 SQIVND (reference sequence). This CDR3 region has 13 residues. The ends were cut back, 4 bases at V and 4 bases at J, with 10 bases in the middle. CDR3 nucleotide sequence: TGTGCCAGTAGTACCCGGGGGGGCACTGAAGCTTTCTTT. This sequence encodes CASSTRGGTEAFF.

This clone was seen only a few times. This chain connects TRBV10-3 to TRBJ1-5; D is ambiguous. Germline V lookup: CDR1 ENHRY, CDR2 SYGVKD. The CDR3 is made up of 13 amino acids. Deletions cut 0 bases from V and 5 bases from J, with 5 bases between. The CDR3 region is CAISESKDQPQHF. The DNA of the CDR3 is TGTGCCATCAGTGAGTCGAAGGATCAGCCCCAGCATTTT.

J is TRBJ1-1 and V is TRBV7-2, with 10 nucleotides matching TRBD1. The J segment lost 0 bases and the V segment lost 1 base, leaving 5 bases of the junction unmatched. CDR1 and CDR2 from the germline V gene are SGHTA and FQGNSA. This CDR3 spans 17 amino acids. The CDR3 sequence: CASSLVGTGALNTEAFF. The CDR3 DNA reads TGTGCCAGCAGCTTAGTCGGGACAGGGGCCCTGAACACTGAAGCTTTCTTT.

J is TRBJ2-4 and V is TRBV9; D not certain. This CDR3 region has 13 residues. V was shortened by 4 bases and J by 0 bases, with 5 bases between the two germline ends. Germline CDR1 SGDLS, CDR2 YYNGEE. The CDR3, as DNA: TGTGCCAGCAGCTCCGGAGCCAAAAACATTCAGTACTTC. It encodes CASSSGAKNIQYF.

About this clone itself: The same CDR3 is also encoded by other DNA sequences in this sample. This chain uses TRBV6-6 with TRBJ1-4; D uncertain. The CDR3 runs 12 residues. Germline-derived CDR1 and CDR2 are MNHNY and SVGAGI (reference sequence). Trimming removed 2 bases from V and 8 bases from J, with 6 bases in between. In DNA, the CDR3 is TGTGCCAGCAGTTACGTCGGGGAAAAACTGTTTTTT. The encoded protein is CASSYVGEKLFF.

The CDR3 DNA reads as TGTGCCAGCAGCTTGAGGGACAGGGAAGGTGGCTACACCTTC. Its translation: CASSLRDREGGYTF. The gene calls are TRBV7-9 and TRBJ1-2, with 9 bases fitting TRBD1. The CDR3 has 14 amino acids. The germline V gene encodes CDR1 SEHNR and CDR2 FQNEAQ (reference sequence). The J segment lost 7 bases and the V segment lost 3 bases, leaving 6 bases of the junction unmatched.

V and J are TRBV30 and TRBJ2-5; D gene uncertain. Germline-derived CDR1 and CDR2 are GTSNPN and SVGIG (reference sequence). Trimming took 3 bases from V and 2 from J, leaving 10 bases between them. This CDR3 is built from 13 residues. The CDR3 nucleotides read TGTGCCTGGAGACAGCCCAAACAAGAGACCCAGTACTTC. It translates to CAWRQPKQETQYF.

J is TRBJ2-5 and V is TRBV5-1; D is uncertain. Germline-derived CDR1 and CDR2 are SGHRS and YFSETQ. The V end was cut by 0 bases, the J end by 2 bases, with 8 bases between. This CDR3 region has 14 residues. CDR3 protein: CASSLALLQETQYF. Here the CDR3 DNA reads TGCGCCAGCAGCTTGGCCTTACTGCAAGAGACCCAGTACTTC.

This chain connects TRBV7-3 to TRBJ2-3; 8 bases match TRBD1. Germline V gene data show CDR1 as SGHTA and CDR2 as FQGTGA. J was trimmed by 1 base and V by 6 bases; bases with no gene match: 0. The length of the CDR3 is 13 residues. The CDR3 region is CASRQGGTDTQYF. DNA for the CDR3: TGTGCCAGCAGACAGGGGGGCACAGATACGCAGTATTTT. The variable domain in full, with the rest retrieved from reference TRBV7-3 and TRBJ2-3, is GAGVSQTPSNKVTEKGKYVELRCDPISGHTALYWYRQSLGQGPEFLIYFQGTGAADDSGLPNDRFFAVRPEGSVSTLKIQRTERGDSAVYLCASRQGGTDTQYFGPGTRLTVL.

The chain combines TRBV20-1 with TRBJ1-1, with D perhaps TRBD1 (5 bases). V lost 3 bases and J lost 10, with 12 bases in between. The CDR3 totals 11 residues. Germline V gene sequence: CDR1 DFQATT, CDR2 SNEGSKA (reference sequence). The CDR3, as DNA: TGCAGTGCTAGCTTACCTCAGGGAGCTTTCTTT. Its translation is CSASLPQGAFF.

The chain employs TRBV10-3 and TRBJ1-2; 8 bases align to TRBD1. The V and J ends lost 5 bases and 4 bases, in that order; junction bases with no gene match: 6. The CDR3 spans 14 residues. The germline gives CDR1 ENHRY, CDR2 SYGVKD. CDR3 in DNA: TGTGCCATCAGTTTCGGACAGGGCCCCTATGGCTACACCTTC. Translating gives CAISFGQGPYGYTF.

The chain is built from TRBV6-5 and TRBJ2-7, with D perhaps TRBD1 or TRBD2 (5 bases each). V was shortened by 2 bases and J by 3 bases, with 11 bases between the two germline ends. The CDR3 consists of 14 residues. Germline CDR1 and CDR2: MNHEY and SVGAGI. For the CDR3, the DNA is TGTGCCAGCAGTTACGGGGGACGGGTCTACGAGCAGTACTTC. As protein: CASSYGGRVYEQYF.

This sequence joins TRBV2 and TRBJ2-3; 10 bases are shared with TRBD2. The CDR3 has 15 amino acids. Germline loops: CDR1 SNHLY, CDR2 FYNNEI. V gave up 2 bases and J gave up 1 base; unmatched junction bases: 0. CDR3 in DNA: TGTGCCAGCAGTGAACTAGCGGGGGGCACAGATACGCAGTATTTT. Translated, it gives CASSELAGGTDTQYF.

This clone was seen just once. DNA for the CDR3: TGTGCCAGCAGTCGAAATGTGGTACAGACCCGCACAGATACGCAGTATTTT. This gives the protein CASSRNVVQTRTDTQYF. The V gene is TRBV27, the J gene TRBJ2-3; D is ambiguous. Germline-derived CDR1 and CDR2 are MNHEY and SMNVEV (reference sequence). The CDR3 consists of 17 residues. Trimming stripped 5 bases from V and 1 base from J, with 19 bases between.

In its sample, this clone was seen a few times. The chain uses TRBV7-2 and TRBJ1-4; no clear D. The germline V gene has CDR1 SGHTA and CDR2 FQGNSA. The CDR3 runs to 12 residues. The ends were cut back, 1 base at V and 7 bases at J, with 4 bases in the middle. CDR3 sequence (DNA): TGTGCCAGCAGCTTAGGGGGTGAAAAACTGTTTTTT. Its protein product is CASSLGGEKLFF.